The 23 T cell receptor beta chains given below trace back to one sample, sequenced in a study of cytomegalovirus exposure and HLA in healthy donors. Method: immunoSEQ multiplex PCR; TCRdb's copy keeps in-frame clones and lacks some. Counted here are tens of thousands of clones, around nine tenths occurring once; the ten biggest clones make up 3% to 4%. The sample taken for sequencing was PBMCs. These receptors were collected from a woman between 18 and 29 years old in good health and CMV-seropositive.

This CDR3 is CASSLNGPYEQYF. The CDR3 DNA is TGTGCCAGCAGCTTAAACGGTCCATACGAGCAGTACTTC. The gene calls are TRBV7-8 and TRBJ2-7, with D unresolved. Trimming pared 2 bases from V and 4 bases from J, leaving 9 bases between. CDR1 is SGHVS and CDR2 is FQNEAQ in the germline V gene. The CDR3 is made up of 13 amino acids.

The chain has TRBV7-2 and TRBJ2-7; maybe TRBD1 (6 bases). Germline CDR1 and CDR2: SGHTA and FQGNSA. The CDR3 has 13 amino acids. V was trimmed by 1 base and J by 5 bases, leaving 9 bases between them. The CDR3 DNA sequence: TGTGCCAGCAGCTTAGTTGCAGGGGACGAGCAGTACTTC. Translating gives CASSLVAGDEQYF.

The CDR3 DNA follows: TGTGCCAGCGGGGACACTAGCGGGAGGCTCAATGAGCAGTTCTTC. The encoded protein is CASGDTSGRLNEQFF. This chain links TRBV28 with TRBJ2-1, with TRBD2 matching 12 bases. This CDR3 has 15 residues. The trim removed 8 bases at V and 6 bases at J, leaving 8 bases unmatched. Per the germline V gene, CDR1 is MDHEN and CDR2 is SYDVKM.

The rearrangement joins TRBV11-2 to TRBJ2-2, with D perhaps TRBD2 (5 bases). The CDR3 has 14 residues. Germline assignment: CDR1 SGHAT and CDR2 FQNNGV. Between the trimmed V and J ends, which lost 6 bases and 5 bases, there was a span of 13 bases. CDR3 residues: CASSQIGDTGELFF. DNA for the CDR3: TGTGCCAGCAGTCAAATCGGGGATACCGGGGAGCTGTTTTTT.

The V and J genes are TRBV6-5 and TRBJ2-1, with 9 bases identical to TRBD2. Germline V gene lookup returns CDR1 MNHEY and CDR2 SVGAGI. The J segment lost 8 bases and the V segment lost 5 bases, leaving 10 bases of the junction unmatched. CDR3 length equals 15 residues. This CDR3 reads CASSGNSGRGYEQFF. For the CDR3, the DNA is TGTGCCAGCAGTGGAAATAGCGGGAGAGGCTATGAGCAGTTCTTC.

The chain is built from TRBV2 and TRBJ1-5; the match to TRBD1 covers 10 bases. Germline CDR1 reads SNHLY; CDR2 reads FYNNEI. This CDR3 is built from 17 residues. The V gene end was trimmed by 6 bases and the J gene end by 5 bases; junction bases not matched to a gene: 13. CDR3 sequence (DNA): TGTGCCAGCAGAGACGACGACTCCGGACAGGGGGATCAGCCCCAGCATTTT. It yields the protein CASRDDDSGQGDQPQHF.

J is TRBJ2-3 and V is TRBV5-6, with a possible D match to TRBD2 (5 bases). Germline assignment: CDR1 SGHDT and CDR2 YYEEEE. Trimming pared 1 base from V and 2 bases from J, leaving 11 bases between. CDR3 size: 15 residues. CDR3 loop: CASSLLGGSTDTQYF. CDR3 coding DNA: TGTGCCAGCAGCTTGTTGGGCGGGTCCACAGATACGCAGTATTTT. The full variable domain, completed using reference TRBV5-6 and TRBJ2-3, is DAGVTQSPTHLIKTRGQQVTLRCSPKSGHDTVSWYQQALGQGPQFIFQYYEEEERQRGNFPDRFSGHQFPNYSSELNVNALLLGDSALYLCASSLLGGSTDTQYFGPGTRLTVL.

V is TRBV9 and J is TRBJ2-3, with D perhaps matching TRBD2 (7 bases). V dropped 4 bases and J dropped 2 bases, with 14 bases sitting between them. Germline V CDR1 and CDR2: SGDLS, YYNGEE. The CDR3 runs 15 residues. CDR3 DNA: TGTGCCAGCAGCTCGAGGGGGGACTACACAGATACGCAGTATTTT. Amino acids: CASSSRGDYTDTQYF.

J is TRBJ2-3 and V is TRBV19; maybe TRBD2 (5 bases). Per the germline V gene, CDR1 is LNHDA and CDR2 is SQIVND (reference sequence). The CDR3 is 16 residues long. V was pared by 4 bases and J by 3 bases, with 17 bases between. The CDR3 spells CASSRIDIEGTDTQYF. The CDR3 bases are TGTGCCAGTAGTAGGATCGACATTGAGGGTACAGATACGCAGTATTTT. Based on the CDR3 plus reference TRBV19 and TRBJ2-3, the full variable domain is DGGITQSPKYLFRKEGQNVTLSCEQNLNHDAMYWYRQDPGQGLRLIYYSQIVNDFQKGDIAEGYSVSREKKESFPLTVTSAQKNPTAFYLCASSRIDIEGTDTQYFGPGTRLTVL.

The V gene is TRBV15, the J gene TRBJ1-2; 7 bases map to TRBD1. The ends lost 5 bases at V and 4 bases at J; junction bases unmatched: 16. From germline, CDR1 is LNHNV and CDR2 YYDKDF (reference sequence). The CDR3 covers 17 residues. CDR3 sequence (DNA): TGTGCCACCAGCCGCCCGGGACAGCCCCCCGCAGGCTATGGCTACACCTTC. It codes for CATSRPGQPPAGYGYTF. The whole variable domain, filled in from reference TRBV15 and TRBJ1-2, reads DAMVIQNPRYQVTQFGKPVTLSCSQTLNHNVMYWYQQKSSQAPKLLFHYYDKDFNNEADTPDNFQSRRPNTSFCFLDIRSPGLGDTAMYLCATSRPGQPPAGYGYTFGSGTRLTVV.

The V gene is TRBV4-2, the J gene TRBJ1-6; D remains unclear. CDR3 length: 12 amino acids. Germline values: CDR1 LGHNA, CDR2 YNFKEQ. V gave up 2 bases and J gave up 7 bases, with 3 bases separating them. CDR3 amino acids: CASSQQNSPLHF. The CDR3 nucleotides read TGTGCCAGCAGCCAACAAAATTCACCCCTCCACTTT.

The genes are TRBV29-1 and TRBJ2-7; TRBD1 aligns across 8 bases. V lost 4 bases and J lost 2; bases outside the gene matches: 10. Germline assignment: CDR1 SQVTM and CDR2 ANQGSEA. The CDR3 sequence is 15 residues long. CDR3 coding DNA: TGCAGCGTTGCCCGCTCGACAGGGGAAACCTACGAGCAGTACTTC. This translates into CSVARSTGETYEQYF.

The genes are TRBV6-5 and TRBJ1-5, with a weak D call TRBD1 (5 bases). Between the trimmed V and J ends, which lost 5 bases and 2 bases, there was a span of 10 bases. In germline, CDR1 is MNHEY, CDR2 SVGAGI. The CDR3 runs to 14 residues. The CDR3 nucleotides read TGTGCCAGCAGTCTAGGGGTAGGCAATCAGCCCCAGCATTTT. Translation gives CASSLGVGNQPQHF.

This chain links TRBV15 with TRBJ1-3, with 7 bases matching TRBD1. The CDR3 runs to 17 residues. Looked up from germline, CDR1 is LNHNV and CDR2 is YYDKDF (reference sequence). Unmatched junction bases numbered 12, after V lost 3 bases and J lost 4 bases. The DNA for the CDR3 is TGTGCCACCAGCAGGGATCAATCGACAGGGTCCGGAAACACCATATATTTT. This codes for CATSRDQSTGSGNTIYF.

This sequence joins TRBV10-3 and TRBJ1-2, with TRBD1 identical over 9 bases. The CDR3 spans 14 residues. Trimming at V came to 7 bases and at J to 0 bases, leaving 3 bases not matched to a gene. In germline, CDR1 is ENHRY, CDR2 SYGVKD. CDR3 coding DNA: TGTGCCATCACTCGGGACAGGGCTAACTATGGCTACACCTTC. It yields the protein CAITRDRANYGYTF.

The chain employs TRBV29-1 and TRBJ1-1; maybe TRBD1 (5 bases). Trimming took off 7 bases at V and 1 base at J, with 16 bases between the two ends. Germline V lookup: CDR1 SQVTM, CDR2 ANQGSEA. The CDR3 is 14 residues long. This CDR3 reads CSAQPGGGNTEAFF. CDR3 sequence (DNA): TGCAGCGCCCAACCGGGGGGAGGGAACACTGAAGCTTTCTTT. The full variable domain, completed using reference TRBV29-1 and TRBJ1-1, is SAVISQKPSRDICQRGTSLTIQCQVDSQVTMMFWYRQQPGQSLTLIATANQGSEATYESGFVIDKFPISRPNLTFSTLTVSNMSPEDSSIYLCSAQPGGGNTEAFFGQGTRLTVV.

J is TRBJ2-7 and V is TRBV27, with 9 bases aligning to TRBD2. The junction had 6 bases not matched to a gene; V was cut back by 3 bases and J by 3 bases. Germline V CDR1 and CDR2: MNHEY, SMNVEV (reference sequence). The CDR3 sequence is 15 residues long. CDR3 nucleotides: TGTGCCAGCAGTTTCTCGCGGGGGGGGCTCTACGAGCAGTACTTC. Encoded protein: CASSFSRGGLYEQYF.

The chain couples TRBV30 to TRBJ1-1; 9 bases are a match to TRBD1. Germline CDR1 reads GTSNPN; CDR2 reads SVGIG (reference sequence). CDR3 size: 13 residues. J was trimmed by 6 bases and V by 5 bases; bases with no gene match: 7. This CDR3 reads CAWEGQGRAEAFF. For the CDR3, the DNA is TGTGCCTGGGAAGGACAGGGGCGGGCTGAAGCTTTCTTT.

The chain joins TRBV6-5 to TRBJ1-1, with TRBD1 matching over 7 bases. The germline V gene has CDR1 MNHEY and CDR2 SVGAGI. Unmatched junction bases numbered 5, after V lost 0 bases and J lost 1 base. This CDR3 spans 16 amino acids. The CDR3 nucleotides are TGTGCCAGCAGTTACTCGACAGGGTTCGGGAACACTGAAGCTTTCTTT. This codes for CASSYSTGFGNTEAFF.

V gene TRBV28 combines with J gene TRBJ2-2; perhaps TRBD1 as D (5 bases). Germline CDR1 and CDR2: MDHEN and SYDVKM. The CDR3 contains 16 residues. Deletions cut 4 bases from V and 2 bases from J, with 14 bases between. In DNA, the CDR3 is TGTGCCAGCAGTTCACTCATCAGGGCTAACACCGGGGAGCTGTTTTTT. Protein sequence: CASSSLIRANTGELFF.

The V gene is TRBV6-1, the J gene TRBJ2-1; 10 bases fit TRBD1. The trim removed 8 bases at V and 0 bases at J, leaving 1 base unmatched. Germline values: CDR1 MNHNS, CDR2 SASEGT. This CDR3 spans 14 amino acids. The CDR3 DNA follows: TGTGCCAGCGGGACAGGGGTCTCCTACAATGAGCAGTTCTTC. Translating it yields CASGTGVSYNEQFF.

The chain carries TRBV30 and TRBJ2-1; TRBD1 is a possible D gene (6 bases). Germline lookup yields CDR1 GTSNPN and CDR2 SVGIG (reference sequence). Trimming took off 3 bases at V and 5 bases at J, with 8 bases between the two ends. This CDR3 has 12 amino acids. The CDR3 spells CAWRGANNEQFF. The CDR3 region has the DNA TGTGCCTGGAGGGGGGCCAACAATGAGCAGTTCTTC.

The rearrangement joins TRBV28 to TRBJ2-7; D may be TRBD2 (6 bases). The V end was cut by 6 bases, the J end by 6 bases, with 27 bases between. Per the germline V gene, CDR1 is MDHEN and CDR2 is SYDVKM. This CDR3 has 17 residues. The CDR3 region is CASRRDLSGEGWGEQYF. The CDR3 bases are TGTGCCAGCAGGCGGGACCTCAGCGGCGAGGGTTGGGGCGAGCAGTACTTC.